This passage covers 5 T cell receptor beta chains from one sample sequenced in a study of blood T cell repertoires in COVID-19. Measured with immunoSEQ multiplex PCR; TCRdb has only the in-frame clones, and not every one. The sample lists a few hundred thousand clones, less than 90% occurring once. Material for sequencing was peripheral blood. The receptor source for this set is a man between 60 and 75 years old with acute or convalescent COVID-19.

The chain couples TRBV2 to TRBJ2-7; TRBD1 agrees at 9 bases. The CDR3 consists of 14 residues. Germline CDR1 and CDR2: SNHLY and FYNNEI. Germline trimming cut 6 bases from V and 6 bases from J; bases unmatched to any gene: 9. The CDR3 protein is CASRYRDRVGEQYF. The CDR3 DNA is TGTGCCAGCAGATACCGGGACAGGGTGGGCGAGCAGTACTTC.

The genes are TRBV4-2 and TRBJ1-1; possible D gene TRBD1, 6 bases. CDR3 length: 14 amino acids. Deletions cut 2 bases from V and 7 bases from J, with 14 bases between. The germline CDR1 and CDR2 sequences are LGHNA and YNFKEQ. CDR3 sequence (DNA): TGTGCCAGCAGCCAACTCACAGGGAATGATGAAGCTTTCTTT. Its translation: CASSQLTGNDEAFF.

The rearrangement links TRBV30 to TRBJ2-5; TRBD2 matches at 10 bases. Trimming took 4 bases from V and 5 from J; bases not matched to a gene: 4. CDR3 size: 13 residues. The germline CDR1 and CDR2 sequences are GTSNPN and SVGIG (reference sequence). The CDR3, as DNA: TGTGCCTGGACTAGCGGGGGATGGGAGACCCAGTACTTC. Translated, it gives CAWTSGGWETQYF.

This chain connects TRBV6-4 to TRBJ2-1; 8 bases agree with TRBD2. The V gene's germline CDR1 is MRHNA and CDR2 SNTAGT. V gave up 5 bases and J gave up 10 bases; unmatched junction bases: 13. The length of the CDR3 is 15 residues. The CDR3 protein is CASSQWRGASNEQFF. The CDR3 coding sequence is TGTGCCAGCAGTCAGTGGCGGGGGGCTTCAAACGAGCAGTTCTTC.

The chain links TRBV28 to TRBJ2-7, with 13 bases matching TRBD2. The CDR3 totals 16 residues. CDR1 MDHEN and CDR2 SYDVKM come from the germline V gene. V dropped 4 bases and J dropped 3; count of bases not matched to a gene: 6. CDR3 DNA sequence: TGTGCCAGCAGTTCTGTGGGACTAGCGGGACACTACGAGCAGTACTTC. Translated: CASSSVGLAGHYEQYF.